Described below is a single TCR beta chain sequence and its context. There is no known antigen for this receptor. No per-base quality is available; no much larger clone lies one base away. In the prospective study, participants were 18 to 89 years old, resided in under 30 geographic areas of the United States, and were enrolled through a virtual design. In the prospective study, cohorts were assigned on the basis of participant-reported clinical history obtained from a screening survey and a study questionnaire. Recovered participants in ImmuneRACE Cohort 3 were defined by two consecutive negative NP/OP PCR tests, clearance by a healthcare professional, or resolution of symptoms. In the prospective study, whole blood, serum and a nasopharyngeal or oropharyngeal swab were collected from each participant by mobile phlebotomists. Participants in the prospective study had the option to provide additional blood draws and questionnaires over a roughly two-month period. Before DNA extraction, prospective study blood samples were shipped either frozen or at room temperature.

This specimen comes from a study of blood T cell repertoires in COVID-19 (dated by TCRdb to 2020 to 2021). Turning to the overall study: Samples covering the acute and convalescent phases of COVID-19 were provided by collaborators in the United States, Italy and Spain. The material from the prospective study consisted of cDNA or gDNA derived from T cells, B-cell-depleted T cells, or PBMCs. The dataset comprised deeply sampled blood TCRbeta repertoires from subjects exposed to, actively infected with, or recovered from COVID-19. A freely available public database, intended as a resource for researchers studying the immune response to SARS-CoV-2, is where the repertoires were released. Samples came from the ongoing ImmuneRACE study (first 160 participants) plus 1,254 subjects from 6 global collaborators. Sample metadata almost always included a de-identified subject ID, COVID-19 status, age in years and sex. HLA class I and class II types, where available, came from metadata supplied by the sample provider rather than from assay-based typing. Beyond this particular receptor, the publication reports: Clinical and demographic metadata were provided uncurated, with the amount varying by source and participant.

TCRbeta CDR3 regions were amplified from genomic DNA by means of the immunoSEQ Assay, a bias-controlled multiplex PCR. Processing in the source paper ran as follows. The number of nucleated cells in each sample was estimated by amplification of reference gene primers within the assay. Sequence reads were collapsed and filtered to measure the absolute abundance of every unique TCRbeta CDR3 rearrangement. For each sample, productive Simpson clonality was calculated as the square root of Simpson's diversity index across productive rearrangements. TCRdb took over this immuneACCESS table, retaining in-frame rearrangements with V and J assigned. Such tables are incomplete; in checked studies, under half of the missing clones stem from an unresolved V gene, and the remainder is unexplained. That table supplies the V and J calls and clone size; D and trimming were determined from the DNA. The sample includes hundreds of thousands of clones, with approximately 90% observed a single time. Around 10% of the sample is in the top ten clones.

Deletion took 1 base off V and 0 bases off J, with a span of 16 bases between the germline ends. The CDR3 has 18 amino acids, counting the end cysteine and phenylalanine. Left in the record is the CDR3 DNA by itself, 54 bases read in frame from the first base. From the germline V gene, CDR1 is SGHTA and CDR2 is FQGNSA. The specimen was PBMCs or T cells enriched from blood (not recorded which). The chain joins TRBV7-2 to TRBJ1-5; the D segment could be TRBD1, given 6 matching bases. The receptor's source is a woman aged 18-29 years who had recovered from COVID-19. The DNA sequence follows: TGTGCCAGCAGCTTAGGTGGGACAACCCACTATAGCAATCAGCCCCAGCATTTT. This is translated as CASSLGGTTHYSNQPQHF.